This TCR beta chain derives from a study of blood T cell repertoires in COVID-19 (dated by TCRdb to 2019 to 2021). Broadly, across the study: Samples covering the acute and convalescent phases of COVID-19 were provided by collaborators in the United States, Italy and Spain. Samples were obtained from the ongoing ImmuneRACE study (first 160 participants) and from roughly 1,300 subjects provided by 6 global collaborators. The prospective study material was composed of cDNA or gDNA derived from T cells, B-cell-depleted T cells, or PBMCs. Where HLA class I and class II types were available, the types were taken from metadata supplied by the sample provider, not from assay-based typing. Deeply sampled blood TCRbeta repertoires from subjects exposed to, actively infected with, or recovered from COVID-19 were included in the dataset. The repertoires were released in a freely available public database meant as a resource for research on the immune response to SARS-CoV-2. The sample metadata nearly always contained a de-identified subject ID, COVID-19 status, age in years and sex. General study outcomes and caveats: The quantity of clinical and demographic metadata differed by source and by participant and was supplied without curation.

Comment on this clone: Its cognate antigen has yet to be identified. Per-nucleotide qualities are absent, and no much larger clonotype sits a single base away.

One collaborating source in Seattle enrolled patients while the patients were actively infected and followed the patients over time throughout the course of disease. The collaborating institutions used their own protocols to collect whole blood in K2EDTA tubes. For TCRbeta analysis, collaborator samples were shipped as frozen whole blood, as isolated PBMCs, or as DNA extracted from either sample type. TCRbeta CDR3 regions were amplified from genomic DNA using the immunoSEQ Assay, a bias-controlled multiplex PCR. The authors processed their data as follows. Within the assay, amplification of reference gene primers was used to estimate how many nucleated cells each sample contained. Sequence reads were collapsed and filtered to measure the absolute abundance of every unique TCRbeta CDR3 rearrangement. For each sample, productive Simpson clonality was calculated by taking the square root of Simpson's diversity index across productive rearrangements. In TCRdb, the immuneACCESS table is reduced to in-frame sequences with V and J assigned. These tables do not hold every clone; where another copy was compared, an unresolved V gene accounts for under half, and the others remain unexplained. V and J calls and clone size are as listed in that table; D and trimming were resolved from the DNA. Across this sample there are 60,000 to 65,000 clones, with approximately 80% seen only once. The ten largest clones capture roughly 10% of the sample.

For CDR1 and CDR2, the germline V gene (reference sequence) lists SEHNR and FQNEAQ. Inclusive of the bounding cysteine and phenylalanine, the CDR3 is 15 residues long. CDR3 DNA only is kept here, 45 bases in frame from base 1. Cut back by 5 bases and 3 bases, the V and J ends lie 17 bases apart. Recombination joined TRBV7-9 with TRBJ2-7; the D gene is possibly TRBD1, with 5 bases matching. Sequencing was done on a sample of peripheral blood. The sequence derives from a man aged 50-60 years with COVID-19, enrolled during active disease. This receptor carries the CDR3 CASSQVGQGFYEQYF. Here is the DNA: TGTGCCAGCAGCCAGGTGGGGCAGGGTTTCTACGAGCAGTACTTC.